The entry below gives a single T cell receptor (beta chain) sequence along with its context. Per the germline V gene, CDR1 is ENHRY and CDR2 is SYGVKD. V lost 4 bases and J lost 7; bases outside the gene matches: 5. The CDR3 has 14 residues. The sample comes from a study of T cell responses to AZD1222 COVID-19 vaccine. The assay was immunoSEQ multiplex PCR, and TCRdb's table has in-frame clones only and misses some. The sample carries around 200,000 clones, approximately 94% recorded once. This TCR derives from an adult who received the AZD1222 COVID-19 vaccine. The specimen was peripheral blood, collected 28 days after the second AZD1222 dose. V usage is TRBV10-3 and J usage is TRBJ1-4, with 8 bases matching TRBD1. CDR3 sequence reads: CAISGTGGGEKLFF. CDR3 in DNA: TGTGCCATCAGTGGAACAGGGGGAGGTGAAAAACTGTTTTTT.